This TCR beta chain derives from a study of shared clonotypes between healthy human individuals. Looking at the study overall: CD4 naive cells filled three plates per donor, CD4 memory three, CD8 naive two and CD8 memory one. The study, taken as a whole, reports: Estimated clonotype richness was generally higher in naive than memory subsets.

With regard to this clone: What it binds is not known.

Deep was the level used in running the assay. The material for each subset, its genomic DNA, was split evenly across several immunoSEQ plates. Method: immunoSEQ multiplex PCR; TCRdb's copy keeps in-frame clones and lacks some. The sample lists roughly 680,000 clones, over 60% occurring once. V shed 4 bases and J 5 bases; nucleotides not matched to a gene: 7. Per germline, CDR1 MNHEY and CDR2 SMNVEV (reference sequence). The CDR3 runs 16 residues. The chain joins TRBV27 to TRBJ1-4, with 10 bases lining up with TRBD1. The source is a woman in her twenties or thirties in good health. The sample taken for sequencing was memory CD4+ T cells sorted from blood. Subset in this sample: CD45RA-negative fraction. CDR3 in DNA: TGTGCCAGCAGTTCCCTCGGGACAGGGGTAAATGAAAAACTGTTTTTT. Encoded protein: CASSSLGTGVNEKLFF.